This passage covers 9 T cell receptor beta chains from one sample sequenced in a study of response to subunit inactivated influenza vaccine. TCRdb re-derived calls from the RT-PCR reads in MiXCR, one entry per CDR3 protein. This repertoire shows about 650,000 distinct CDR3 sequences, 15% to 18% found once; its top ten account for roughly 11%. Sequencing was performed on PBMCs from blood, taken 11 to 12 days after vaccination. The receptors originated from a man aged 50 to 59 who received an inactivated influenza vaccine.

This clonotype was recorded many times. The chain has TRBV4-2 and TRBJ1-1; the D gene is possibly TRBD1 (5 bases). Trimming left V 0 bases short and J 0 bases short, with 8 bases between. This CDR3 is built from 15 residues. The germline V gene encodes CDR1 LGHNA and CDR2 YNFKEQ. CDR3 loop: CASSQDTGLNTEAFF. The CDR3, as DNA: TGTGCCAGCAGCCAAGATACGGGGCTGAACACTGAAGCTTTCTTT.

This clonotype has just a few counts. The chain joins TRBV29-1 to TRBJ2-2; the match to TRBD1 covers 9 bases. Germline V CDR1 and CDR2: SQVTM, ANQGSEA. V shed 5 bases and J 4 bases; nucleotides not matched to a gene: 5. This CDR3 is 14 amino acids long. CDR3 amino acids: CSVKQGASTGELFF. Written as DNA, the CDR3 is TGCAGCGTTAAACAGGGGGCGAGCACCGGGGAGCTGTTTTTT.

This clonotype was counted a few times. The gene calls are TRBV5-1 and TRBJ2-7; D remains unclear. This CDR3 has 14 amino acids. The germline V gene has CDR1 SGHRS and CDR2 YFSETQ. Between the trimmed V and J ends, which lost 1 base and 5 bases, there was a span of 13 bases. The CDR3 sequence is CASSLRVPVDEQYF. CDR3 DNA: TGCGCCAGCAGCTTGCGGGTACCAGTCGACGAGCAGTACTTC.

This clonotype was seen more than once but under ten times. This chain uses TRBV20-1 with TRBJ2-7; TRBD1 might be the D (6 bases). Trimming cost V 5 bases and J 3 bases, with 14 bases left between them. The CDR3 consists of 13 residues. Germline V gene lookup returns CDR1 DFQATT and CDR2 SNEGSKA (reference sequence). As DNA, the CDR3 is TGCAGTGCTGCAACCGGGACAAACTACGAGCAGTACTTC. As protein: CSAATGTNYEQYF.

The chain has TRBV12-3 or TRBV12-4 and TRBJ1-2; D possibly corresponds to TRBD1 (6 bases). CDR3 length equals 15 residues. Trimming stripped 5 bases from V and 0 bases from J, with 13 bases between. This CDR3 reads CASSREGEANYGYTF. Here the CDR3 DNA reads TGTGCCAGCAGTCGAGAGGGGGAAGCTAACTATGGCTACACCTTC.

This clonotype has a handful of counts. The chain employs TRBV4-3 and TRBJ2-7, with D possibly being TRBD1 (5 bases). This CDR3 is 14 amino acids long. V was shortened by 0 bases and J by 0 bases, with 6 bases between the two germline ends. CDR1 is LGHNA, CDR2 YSLEER, per germline. The CDR3 reads CASSQDRASYEQYF. CDR3 DNA: TGCGCCAGCAGCCAAGACAGGGCCTCCTACGAGCAGTACTTC.

This clonotype was recorded a few times. The chain is built from TRBV4-3 and TRBJ2-1, with 7 bases lining up with TRBD2. V was pared by 1 base and J by 9 bases, with 12 bases of the junction left unmatched. Germline assignment: CDR1 LGHNA and CDR2 YSLEER. The CDR3 consists of 16 residues. In nucleotides, the CDR3 is TGCGCCAGCAGCCAAGGGGTGGCGGGAGCGAGCCGTGAGCAGTTCTTC. Protein product: CASSQGVAGASREQFF.

The table lists this clonotype with a few counts. The chain has TRBV30 and TRBJ2-7; 8 bases map to TRBD1. V was clipped by 2 bases and J by 5 bases; unmatched bases: 8. This CDR3 is built from 14 residues. Germline V gene sequence: CDR1 GTSNPN, CDR2 SVGIG (reference sequence). The CDR3 nucleotides are TGTGCCTGGAGTCGGACGGCAGGGGGCGACGAGCAGTACTTC. Protein sequence: CAWSRTAGGDEQYF.

The chain employs TRBV2 and TRBJ2-1; D unclear. There are 11 residues in the CDR3. The germline gives CDR1 SNHLY, CDR2 FYNNEI. Trimming pared 1 base from V and 10 bases from J, leaving 5 bases between. CDR3 loop: CASSEGREQFF. Written as DNA, the CDR3 is TGTGCCAGCAGTGAAGGAAGGGAGCAGTTCTTC.